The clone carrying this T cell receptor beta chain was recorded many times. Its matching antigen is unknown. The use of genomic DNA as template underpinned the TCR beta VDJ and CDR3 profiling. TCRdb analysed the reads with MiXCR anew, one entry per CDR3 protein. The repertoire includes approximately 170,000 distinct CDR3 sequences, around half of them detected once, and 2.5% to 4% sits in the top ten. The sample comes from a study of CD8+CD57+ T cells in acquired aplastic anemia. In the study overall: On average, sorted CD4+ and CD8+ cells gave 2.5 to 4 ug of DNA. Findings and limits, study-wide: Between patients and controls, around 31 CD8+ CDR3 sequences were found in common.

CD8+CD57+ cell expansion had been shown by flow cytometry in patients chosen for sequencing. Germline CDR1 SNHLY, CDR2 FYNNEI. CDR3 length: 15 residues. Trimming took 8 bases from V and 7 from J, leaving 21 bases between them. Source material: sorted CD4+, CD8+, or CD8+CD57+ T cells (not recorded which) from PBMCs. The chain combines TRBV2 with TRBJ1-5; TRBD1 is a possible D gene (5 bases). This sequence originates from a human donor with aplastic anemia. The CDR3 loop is CASASMRGGVQPQHF. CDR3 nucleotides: TGTGCCAGCGCCTCAATGAGGGGAGGGGTGCAGCCCCAGCATTTT.